What follows are 24 T cell receptor beta chains derived from one specimen sequenced in a study of monozygotic twins with cystic fibrosis. TCRdb's copy holds only in-frame clones and misses some; the assay was immunoSEQ multiplex PCR. The data hold more than 11,000 clones, with 85% to 90% observed a single time. The specimen sequenced was blood. These receptors all come from a boy aged 5 to 17 with cystic fibrosis.

The chain joins TRBV27 to TRBJ1-5; D might be TRBD1 (5 bases). CDR1 MNHEY and CDR2 SMNVEV come from the germline V gene (reference sequence). The CDR3 totals 15 residues. V lost 3 bases and J 7 bases, leaving 16 bases between the germline ends. CDR3: CASSFLGGPDQPQHF. CDR3 DNA: TGTGCCAGCAGTTTCTTGGGGGGTCCGGACCAGCCCCAGCATTTT.

This sequence joins TRBV12-5 and TRBJ2-1; D is possibly TRBD1 (6 bases). This CDR3 region has 15 residues. V lost 5 bases and J lost 1, with 12 bases in between. From germline, CDR1 is LGHNT and CDR2 FRNRAP. CDR3: CASGEGQGSYNEQFF. As DNA, the CDR3 is TGTGCTAGTGGTGAGGGACAAGGGTCCTACAATGAGCAGTTCTTC.

This clone turned up a few times. The J gene is TRBJ2-7, the V gene TRBV25-1; no firm D call. The germline CDR1 and CDR2 sequences are MGHDK and SYGVNS. V lost 6 bases, J lost 6 bases, and 9 bases lay in between. CDR3 length: 11 amino acids. DNA of the CDR3: TGTGCCAGCAGCAACCCCCGCGAGCAGTACTTC. It encodes CASSNPREQYF.

The chain has TRBV4-2 and TRBJ2-3; the D call may be TRBD1 or TRBD2 (5 bases each). V shed 0 bases and J shed 6 bases, with 22 bases lying between them. The CDR3 spans 18 residues. Germline lookup yields CDR1 LGHNA and CDR2 YNFKEQ. CDR3 in DNA: TGTGCCAGCAGCCAAGATCCCATCCCGGGACCCCCTTTGGATACGCAGTATTTT. Protein sequence: CASSQDPIPGPPLDTQYF.

The chain links TRBV6-5 to TRBJ2-7; 7 nucleotides align to TRBD1. The CDR3 totals 15 residues. Germline V gene lookup returns CDR1 MNHEY and CDR2 SVGAGI. V lost 4 bases, J lost 0 bases, and 6 bases stayed unmatched. The CDR3 DNA sequence: TGTGCCAGCAGTTTGGGACAGCCCAGCTCCTACGAGCAGTACTTC. Amino acid sequence: CASSLGQPSSYEQYF.

The rearrangement links TRBV28 to TRBJ2-7, with a tentative D call TRBD2 (5 bases). This CDR3 is built from 13 residues. The germline V gene encodes CDR1 MDHEN and CDR2 SYDVKM. The ends were cut back, 7 bases at V and 0 bases at J, with 10 bases in the middle. This CDR3 reads CASNPGSSYEQYF. In nucleotides, the CDR3 is TGTGCCAGCAACCCGGGGAGCTCCTACGAGCAGTACTTC.

V is TRBV2 and J is TRBJ1-5, with 9 bases identical to TRBD1. The V segment lost 6 bases and the J segment 4 bases; nucleotides outside the gene matches: 7. CDR1 SNHLY and CDR2 FYNNEI come from the germline V gene. The CDR3 sequence is 15 residues long. The CDR3 DNA sequence: TGTGCCAGCAGGGGTACCGGGACAGGGAATCAGCCCCAGCATTTT. Protein sequence: CASRGTGTGNQPQHF.

This chain links TRBV5-1 with TRBJ2-7, with TRBD2 matching 7 bases. This CDR3 has 19 residues. From germline, CDR1 is SGHRS and CDR2 YFSETQ. V lost 3 bases, J lost 2 bases, and 20 bases stayed unmatched. The CDR3 region has the DNA TGCGCCAGCAGCTCGATCACCCCCCGGAGCGGGGATAAAACCTACGAGCAGTACTTC. Translation gives CASSSITPRSGDKTYEQYF.

The chain has TRBV9 and TRBJ2-3; D possibly matches TRBD1 or TRBD2 (6 bases each). CDR1 and CDR2 from the germline V gene are SGDLS and YYNGEE. V lost 0 bases, J lost 4 bases, and 12 bases lay in between. The CDR3 has 15 residues. CDR3 DNA sequence: TGTGCCAGCAGCGTAGTGGGGGGCGCGGCAGATACGCAGTATTTT. Translated: CASSVVGGAADTQYF.

The rearrangement joins TRBV5-1 to TRBJ2-3; the D gene is possibly TRBD2 (5 bases). Germline V lookup: CDR1 SGHRS, CDR2 YFSETQ. V was pared by 0 bases and J by 4 bases, with 6 bases between. This CDR3 is built from 13 residues. CDR3 nucleotide sequence: TGCGCCAGCAGCTTGGGGACTTCAGATACGCAGTATTTT. This encodes CASSLGTSDTQYF.

The chain links TRBV18 to TRBJ2-4; 8 bases line up with TRBD2. V lost 0 bases to trimming and J lost 1 base; unmatched junction nucleotides: 11. The CDR3 totals 19 residues. Germline-derived CDR1 and CDR2 are KGHSH and LQKENI. The CDR3 is CASSPPTGGPGVAKNIQYF. CDR3 coding DNA: TGTGCCAGCTCACCACCGACGGGGGGGCCGGGGGTCGCCAAAAACATTCAGTACTTC. The complete variable domain, with remaining parts taken from reference TRBV18 and TRBJ2-4, reads NAGVMQNPRHLVRRRGQEARLRCSPMKGHSHVYWYRQLPEEGLKFMVYLQKENIIDESGMPKERFSAEFPKEGPSILRIQQVVRGDSAAYFCASSPPTGGPGVAKNIQYFGAGTRLSVL.

The chain is built from TRBV4-1 and TRBJ2-5; 14 bases are shared with TRBD2. Trimming cost V 4 bases and J 5 bases; bases outside gene matches: 6. CDR3 size: 16 residues. CDR1 and CDR2 from the germline V gene are MGHRA and YSYEKL. The CDR3 reads CASSPGLAGGYETQYF. CDR3 sequence (DNA): TGCGCCAGCAGCCCCGGACTAGCGGGAGGTTACGAGACCCAGTACTTC.

The V and J genes are TRBV9 and TRBJ2-7; D may correspond to TRBD1 or TRBD2 (5 bases each). The CDR3 covers 14 residues. V lost 4 bases to trimming and J lost 5 bases, with 16 bases between them. From germline, CDR1 is SGDLS and CDR2 YYNGEE. In nucleotides, the CDR3 is TGTGCCAGCAGCCCCGAAGGGAGCAGGGACGAGCAGTACTTC. It encodes CASSPEGSRDEQYF.

The chain recombines TRBV13 with TRBJ2-3; 10 positions match TRBD1. The CDR3 is made up of 16 amino acids. The V gene's germline CDR1 is PRHDT and CDR2 FYEKMQ (reference sequence). V dropped 2 bases and J dropped 0; count of bases not matched to a gene: 2. Written as DNA, the CDR3 is TGTGCCAGCAGCTTAAGGGACAGGGGTAGCACAGATACGCAGTATTTT. Translated: CASSLRDRGSTDTQYF.

V gene TRBV29-1 combines with J gene TRBJ1-1; perhaps TRBD1 as D (5 bases). Germline values: CDR1 SQVTM, CDR2 ANQGSEA. V lost 7 bases and J lost 2, with 17 bases in between. The CDR3 is 14 residues long. DNA of the CDR3: TGCAGCGCCGTTGAAGCTTGGGGCAACACTGAAGCTTTCTTT. Its translation is CSAVEAWGNTEAFF.

The V gene is TRBV6-5, the J gene TRBJ1-4; D ambiguous. Germline lookup yields CDR1 MNHEY and CDR2 SVGAGI. Trimming took 6 bases from V and 3 from J, leaving 8 bases between them. The CDR3 runs to 13 residues. The CDR3 reads CASRSGSNEKLFF. CDR3 DNA sequence: TGTGCCAGCAGGTCGGGTTCTAATGAAAAACTGTTTTTT.

The rearrangement joins TRBV7-8 to TRBJ2-3, with 9 bases fitting TRBD1. This CDR3 is 17 amino acids long. J was trimmed by 3 bases and V by 4 bases; bases with no gene match: 11. Germline V gives CDR1 SGHVS, CDR2 FQNEAQ. The CDR3 bases are TGTGCCAGCAGCTATTCCGGGACAGGGTATCTTACAGATACGCAGTATTTT. Translated: CASSYSGTGYLTDTQYF.

The sample holds one count of this clone. The chain uses TRBV5-3 and TRBJ2-6, with D perhaps matching TRBD1 (7 bases). TRBV5-3 carries the ORF label, with uncertain function. With 4 bases removed from V and 4 bases from J, the gap between germline ends came to 12 bases. There are 15 residues in the CDR3. The CDR3 here is CARSGGTVGANVLTF. CDR3 nucleotide sequence: TGTGCCAGAAGCGGCGGGACAGTAGGGGCCAACGTCCTGACTTTC.

This sequence joins TRBV18 and TRBJ2-5; TRBD2 agrees at 10 bases. Germline loops: CDR1 KGHSH, CDR2 LQKENI. V lost 0 bases to trimming and J lost 5 bases; unmatched junction nucleotides: 6. The CDR3 sequence is 16 residues long. The CDR3 DNA is TGTGCCAGCTCACCACCTAGGCTAGCGGGGGTGGAGACCCAGTACTTC. Amino acids: CASSPPRLAGVETQYF.

V and J are TRBV5-5 and TRBJ2-7; no firm D call. Per germline, CDR1 SGHKS and CDR2 YYEKEE (reference sequence). This CDR3 has 15 residues. Trimming shortened V by 0 bases and J by 3 bases, and 13 bases separated the two germline ends. This chain's CDR3 is CASSLGVRSGYEQYF. As DNA, the CDR3 is TGTGCCAGCAGCTTGGGTGTCAGATCGGGCTACGAGCAGTACTTC.

The chain has TRBV18 and TRBJ2-7; the match to TRBD2 covers 9 bases. This CDR3 contains 15 residues. Germline CDR1 is KGHSH and CDR2 is LQKENI. V was clipped by 4 bases and J by 0 bases; unmatched bases: 4. In DNA, the CDR3 is TGTGCCAGCTCACTGGCGACTAGCGGCTCCTACGAGCAGTACTTC. It translates to CASSLATSGSYEQYF. Full variable domain (rest looked up from reference TRBV18 and TRBJ2-7): NAGVMQNPRHLVRRRGQEARLRCSPMKGHSHVYWYRQLPEEGLKFMVYLQKENIIDESGMPKERFSAEFPKEGPSILRIQQVVRGDSAAYFCASSLATSGSYEQYFGPGTRLTVT.

In this sample, this clone turned up once. The genes are TRBV19 and TRBJ2-7; D is undetermined. This CDR3 has 14 amino acids. Looked up from germline, CDR1 is LNHDA and CDR2 is SQIVND (reference sequence). Trimming shortened V by 0 bases and J by 7 bases, and 13 bases separated the two germline ends. CDR3 nucleotides: TGTGCCAGTAGTATAGACCCATTCCTACGGGAGCAGTACTTC. This translates into CASSIDPFLREQYF.

The chain carries TRBV5-6 and TRBJ1-2, with D possibly matching TRBD1 (6 bases). This CDR3 region has 17 residues. The germline V gene encodes CDR1 SGHDT and CDR2 YYEEEE. Trimming removed 1 base at V and 4 bases at J, with 20 bases between. This CDR3 is CASSLKQGGGQGYGYTF. CDR3 in DNA: TGTGCCAGCAGCTTGAAACAGGGAGGCGGCCAGGGCTATGGCTACACCTTC.

The chain links TRBV28 to TRBJ2-1, with D perhaps matching TRBD1 (6 bases). CDR3 length: 15 residues. In germline, CDR1 is MDHEN, CDR2 SYDVKM. Between the trimmed V and J ends, which lost 6 bases and 0 bases, there was a span of 12 bases. The CDR3 coding sequence is TGTGCCAGCAGCCAAGGGGGAATCTCCTACAATGAGCAGTTCTTC. Residues: CASSQGGISYNEQFF.